This T cell receptor (beta chain) came from a study of molecular identifiers for immune sequencing clone quantification. The authors gated naive CD8 T cells as CD8+CD4-CCR7+CD45RA+ for sorting. It was with previously described methods and listed TCR primers that bulk TCR libraries were made. A single record per CDR3 protein comes from TCRdb applying MiXCR to the PCR reads. The repertoire has a few hundred thousand distinct CDR3 sequences, less than 30% of them found once; the top ten carry about 0.75%. Looked up from germline, CDR1 is MNHEY and CDR2 is SVGEGT. This CDR3 is 14 amino acids long. V was cut by 6 bases and J by 6 bases, with 17 bases left in between. Overall study findings and caveats: Beyond 20 RNA copies, clones held over 98% of effector molecules, compared with under 1% in naive cells.

This clonotype was seen a few times. Its specificity is unknown. Source material: naive CD8+ T cells from blood, with Jurkat cell RNA spiked in. The subset is: FACS-sorted CD8+CD4-CCR7+CD45RA+ naive T cells. The rearrangement joins TRBV6-2 or TRBV6-3 to TRBJ2-5; possible D gene TRBD2, 7 bases. The receptor was isolated from a human donor in good health. Some libraries in this study had Jurkat cell RNA spiked in. Here the CDR3 DNA reads TGTGCCAGCAGCCCCGGGGGCGGGAGTCAGACCCAGTACTTC. Protein product: CASSPGGGSQTQYF.